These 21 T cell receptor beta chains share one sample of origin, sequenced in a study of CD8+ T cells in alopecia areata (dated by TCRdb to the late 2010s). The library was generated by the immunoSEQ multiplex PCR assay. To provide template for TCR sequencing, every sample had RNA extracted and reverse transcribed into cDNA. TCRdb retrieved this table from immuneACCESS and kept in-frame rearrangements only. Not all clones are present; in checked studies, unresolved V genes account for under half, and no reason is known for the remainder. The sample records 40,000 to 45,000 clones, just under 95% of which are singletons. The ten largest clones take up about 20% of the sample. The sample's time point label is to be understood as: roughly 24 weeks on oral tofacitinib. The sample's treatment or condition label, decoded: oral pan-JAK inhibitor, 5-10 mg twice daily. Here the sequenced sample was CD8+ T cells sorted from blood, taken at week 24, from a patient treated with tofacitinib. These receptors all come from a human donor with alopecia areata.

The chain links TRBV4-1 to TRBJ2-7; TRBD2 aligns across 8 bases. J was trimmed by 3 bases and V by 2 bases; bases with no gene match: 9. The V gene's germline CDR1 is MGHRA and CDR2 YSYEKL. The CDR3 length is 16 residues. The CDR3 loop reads CASSQTLAGFFYEQYF. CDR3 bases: TGCGCCAGCAGCCAAACCCTAGCGGGCTTTTTCTACGAGCAGTACTTC.

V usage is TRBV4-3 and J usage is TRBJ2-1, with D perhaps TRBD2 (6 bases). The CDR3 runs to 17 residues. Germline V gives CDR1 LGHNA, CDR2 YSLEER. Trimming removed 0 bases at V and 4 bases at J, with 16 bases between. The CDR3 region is CASSQDVETSVYNEQFF. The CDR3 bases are TGCGCCAGCAGCCAAGATGTTGAGACTAGTGTATACAATGAGCAGTTCTTC.

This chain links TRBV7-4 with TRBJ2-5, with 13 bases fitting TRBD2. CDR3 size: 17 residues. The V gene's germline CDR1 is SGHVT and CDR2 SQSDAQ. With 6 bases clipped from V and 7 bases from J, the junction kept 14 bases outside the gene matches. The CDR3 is CASSPKGLAGNPGTQYF. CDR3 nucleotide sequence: TGTGCCAGCAGTCCTAAGGGACTAGCGGGAAACCCGGGGACCCAGTACTTC.

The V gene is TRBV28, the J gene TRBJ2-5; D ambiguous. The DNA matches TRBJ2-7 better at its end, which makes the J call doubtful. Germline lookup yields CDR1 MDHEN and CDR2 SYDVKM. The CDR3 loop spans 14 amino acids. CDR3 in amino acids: CASSLELSVYEQYF. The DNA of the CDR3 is TGTGCCAGCAGTTTAGAACTATCGGTCTACGAGCAGTACTTC.

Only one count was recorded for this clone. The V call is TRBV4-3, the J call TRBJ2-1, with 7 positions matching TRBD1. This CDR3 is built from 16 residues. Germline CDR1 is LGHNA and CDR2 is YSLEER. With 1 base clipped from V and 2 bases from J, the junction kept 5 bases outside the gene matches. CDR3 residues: CASSQATGQTYNEQFF. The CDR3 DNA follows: TGCGCCAGCAGCCAAGCGACGGGACAGACCTACAATGAGCAGTTCTTC.

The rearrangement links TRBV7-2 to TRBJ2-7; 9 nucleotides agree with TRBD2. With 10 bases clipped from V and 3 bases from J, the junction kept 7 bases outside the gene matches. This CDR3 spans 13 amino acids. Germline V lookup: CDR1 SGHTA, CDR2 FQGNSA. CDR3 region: CATRASGDYEQYF. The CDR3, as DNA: TGTGCCACCCGAGCTAGCGGGGACTACGAGCAGTACTTC.

CDR3 in amino acids: CASSFIGNEQYF. The CDR3, as DNA: TGTGCCAGCAGTTTCATAGGGAACGAGCAGTACTTC. The V and J genes are TRBV27 and TRBJ2-7; D unresolved. Germline CDR1 MNHEY, CDR2 SMNVEV (reference sequence). The CDR3 is made up of 12 amino acids. The germline V and J ends were trimmed by 3 bases and 5 bases, with 8 bases remaining between them.

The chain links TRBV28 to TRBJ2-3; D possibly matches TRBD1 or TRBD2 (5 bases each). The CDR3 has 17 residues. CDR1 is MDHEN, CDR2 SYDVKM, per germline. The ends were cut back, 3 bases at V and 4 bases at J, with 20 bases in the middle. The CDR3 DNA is TGTGCCAGCAGTTTGGACTGGGACCTAGCATCATCAGATACGCAGTATTTT. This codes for CASSLDWDLASSDTQYF.

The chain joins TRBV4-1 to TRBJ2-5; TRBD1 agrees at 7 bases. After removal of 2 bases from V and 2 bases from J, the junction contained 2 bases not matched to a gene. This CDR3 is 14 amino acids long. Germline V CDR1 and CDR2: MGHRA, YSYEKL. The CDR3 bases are TGCGCCAGCAGCCAAATACAGGGGCAAGAGACCCAGTACTTC. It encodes CASSQIQGQETQYF.

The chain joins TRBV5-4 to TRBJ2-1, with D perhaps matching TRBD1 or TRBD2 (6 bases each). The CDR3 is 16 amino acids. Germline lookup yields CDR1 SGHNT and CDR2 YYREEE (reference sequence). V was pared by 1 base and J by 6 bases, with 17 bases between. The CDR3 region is CASSLRGVAGFNEQFF. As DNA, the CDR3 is TGTGCCAGCAGCTTGAGGGGGGTGGCGGGATTCAATGAGCAGTTCTTC.

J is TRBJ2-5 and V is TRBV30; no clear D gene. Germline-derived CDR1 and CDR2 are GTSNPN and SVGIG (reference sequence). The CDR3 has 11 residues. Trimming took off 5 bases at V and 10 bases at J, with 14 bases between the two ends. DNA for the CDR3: TGTGCCTGGGCCCTCGGGTCCGACCAGTACTTC. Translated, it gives CAWALGSDQYF.

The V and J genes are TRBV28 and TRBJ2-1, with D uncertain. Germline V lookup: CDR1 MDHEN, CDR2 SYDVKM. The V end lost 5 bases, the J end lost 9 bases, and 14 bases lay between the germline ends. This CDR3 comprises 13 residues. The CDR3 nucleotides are TGTGCCAGCAGTAACGCGCTCCAACTTGAGCAGTTCTTC. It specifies CASSNALQLEQFF.

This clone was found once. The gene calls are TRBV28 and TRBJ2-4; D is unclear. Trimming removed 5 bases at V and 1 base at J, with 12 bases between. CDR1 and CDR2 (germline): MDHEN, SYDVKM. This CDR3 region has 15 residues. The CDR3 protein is CASSTPFGAKNIQYF. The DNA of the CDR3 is TGTGCCAGCAGTACGCCCTTTGGGGCCAAAAACATTCAGTACTTC.

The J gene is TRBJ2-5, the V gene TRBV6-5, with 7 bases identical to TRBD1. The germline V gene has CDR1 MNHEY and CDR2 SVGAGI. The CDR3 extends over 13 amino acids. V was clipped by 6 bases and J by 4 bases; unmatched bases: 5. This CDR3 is CASRLTGLETQYF. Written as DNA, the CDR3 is TGTGCCAGCAGGCTGACAGGGTTAGAGACCCAGTACTTC.

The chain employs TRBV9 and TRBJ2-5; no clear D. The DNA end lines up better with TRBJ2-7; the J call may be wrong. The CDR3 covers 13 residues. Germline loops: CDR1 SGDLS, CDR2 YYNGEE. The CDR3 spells CASSVGSWNEQYF. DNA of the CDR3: TGTGCCAGCAGCGTAGGCAGTTGGAACGAGCAGTACTTC.

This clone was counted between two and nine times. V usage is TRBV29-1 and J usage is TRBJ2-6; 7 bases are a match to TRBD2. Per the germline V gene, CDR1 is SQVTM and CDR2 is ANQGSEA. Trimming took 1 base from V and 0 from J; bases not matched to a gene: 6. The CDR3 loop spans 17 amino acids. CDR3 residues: CSVEASSGGSGANVLTF. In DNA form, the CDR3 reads TGCAGCGTTGAAGCCTCCTCGGGAGGCTCTGGGGCCAACGTCCTGACTTTC.

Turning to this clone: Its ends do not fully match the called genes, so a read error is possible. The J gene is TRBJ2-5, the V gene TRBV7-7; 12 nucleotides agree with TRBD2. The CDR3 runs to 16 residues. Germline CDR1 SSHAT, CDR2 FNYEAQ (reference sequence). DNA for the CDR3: TGTGCTAGCAGCCCCCCCCCGACTAGCGGGGGAGAGACCCAGTACTTC. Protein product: CASSPPPTSGGETQYF.

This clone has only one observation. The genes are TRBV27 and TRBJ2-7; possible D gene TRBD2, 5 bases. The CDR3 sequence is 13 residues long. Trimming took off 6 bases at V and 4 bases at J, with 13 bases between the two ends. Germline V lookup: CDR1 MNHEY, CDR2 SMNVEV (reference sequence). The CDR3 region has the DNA TGTGCCAGCAGCCAAACTAGTAATTACGAGCAGTACTTC. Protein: CASSQTSNYEQYF.

As DNA, the CDR3 is TGTGCCTGGAGTGTAGGGTACAATGAGCAGTTCTTC. It encodes CAWSVGYNEQFF. The chain has TRBV30 and TRBJ2-1, with D unclear. In germline, CDR1 is GTSNPN, CDR2 SVGIG (reference sequence). V was trimmed by 0 bases and J by 4 bases, leaving 4 bases between them. The CDR3 loop spans 12 amino acids.

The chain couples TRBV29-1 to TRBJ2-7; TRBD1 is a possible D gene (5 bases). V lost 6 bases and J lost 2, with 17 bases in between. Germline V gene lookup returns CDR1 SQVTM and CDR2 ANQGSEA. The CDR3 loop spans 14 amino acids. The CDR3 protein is CSVAPAGKTYEQYF. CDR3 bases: TGCAGCGTCGCCCCCGCAGGGAAAACCTACGAGCAGTACTTC.

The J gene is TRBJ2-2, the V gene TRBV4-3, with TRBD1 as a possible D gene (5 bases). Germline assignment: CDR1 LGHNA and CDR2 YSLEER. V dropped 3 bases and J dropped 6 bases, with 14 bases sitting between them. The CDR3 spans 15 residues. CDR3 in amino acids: CASSQGLGSSGELFF. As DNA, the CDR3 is TGCGCCAGCAGCCAGGGGCTAGGTTCTTCCGGGGAGCTGTTTTTT.